These 21 T cell receptor beta chains originate from one sample sequenced in a study of follicular helper T cells after annual influenza vaccination. Time point meaning: 2014-2015 season, 7 days after vaccination. Only in-frame clones appear in the TCRdb table, and some are missing; sequencing was by immunoSEQ multiplex PCR. The sample yields 9,800 or so clones, roughly 80% seen once. This specimen consisted of CXCR5- memory CD4+ T cells sorted from blood, obtained 7 days after influenza vaccination. The origin of the receptors is an adult who received the influenza vaccine.

This clone was counted between two and nine times. The genes are TRBV7-9 and TRBJ1-3; no clear D. The CDR3 sequence is 12 residues long. In germline, CDR1 is SEHNR, CDR2 FQNEAQ (reference sequence). V shed 5 bases and J shed 9 bases, with 11 bases lying between them. Here the CDR3 reads CASSGGSVTIYF. The CDR3, as DNA: TGTGCCAGCAGCGGTGGGTCAGTCACCATATATTTT.

In regard to this clone: At one end the junction does not follow the germline gene, possibly because of a read error. The rearrangement uses TRBV7-9 and TRBJ2-1; D might be TRBD2 (7 bases). The germline V gene encodes CDR1 SEHNR and CDR2 FQNEAQ (reference sequence). The CDR3 length is 11 residues. CDR3 DNA sequence: TGTGCCAGCAGCTTAGAAGGGGGGGCGCTCTTC. It translates to CASSLEGGALF.

This sequence joins TRBV21-1 and TRBJ2-7; the D call of TRBD2 is as the table states it, not checked on the DNA. TRBV21-1 is listed as a pseudogene. The CDR3 runs 17 residues. The CDR3: CASSKPAWRGFIYEQYF. Written as DNA, the CDR3 is TGTGCCAGCAGCAAGCCAGCTTGGCGGGGGTTCATTTACGAGCAGTACTTC.

This chain joins TRBV7-2 and TRBJ2-1, with 8 positions matching TRBD1. Germline lookup yields CDR1 SGHTA and CDR2 FQGNSA. Trimming removed 3 bases from V and 4 bases from J; junction bases left unmatched: 5. The CDR3 has 15 residues. CDR3 in amino acids: CASSLTGDGYNEQFF. The CDR3 DNA is TGTGCCAGCAGCTTGACAGGGGACGGTTACAATGAGCAGTTCTTC.

The chain links TRBV7-2 to TRBJ2-7, with 9 positions matching TRBD1. Germline V gives CDR1 SGHTA, CDR2 FQGNSA. After removal of 5 bases from V and 2 bases from J, the junction contained 4 bases not matched to a gene. The CDR3 loop spans 14 amino acids. The CDR3 DNA is TGTGCCAGCAGCGAGCGGACAGGGGCCTACGAGCAGTACTTC. It translates to CASSERTGAYEQYF.

The DNA of the CDR3 is TGTGCCAGCAGCTTAAATTTAGCGGGGGCCCCCTACGAGCAGTACTTC. Amino acids: CASSLNLAGAPYEQYF. The genes are TRBV11-3 and TRBJ2-7; TRBD2 agrees at 9 bases. Per the germline V gene, CDR1 is SGHNT and CDR2 is YENEEA. The ends lost 2 bases at V and 2 bases at J; junction bases unmatched: 7. This CDR3 is built from 16 residues.

V usage is TRBV7-2 and J usage is TRBJ2-1; no definite D call. CDR1 and CDR2 (germline): SGHTA, FQGNSA. The V gene lost 0 bases and the J gene lost 9 bases, with 9 bases spanning the gap. The CDR3 spans 13 residues. CDR3 sequence: CASSLAASGEQFF. CDR3 in DNA: TGTGCCAGCAGCTTAGCGGCTTCAGGTGAGCAGTTCTTC. The full variable domain, with the rest looked up from reference TRBV7-2 and TRBJ2-1, is GAGVSQSPSNKVTEKGKDVELRCDPISGHTALYWYRQSLGQGLEFLIYFQGNSAPDKSGLPSDRFSAERTGGSVSTLTIQRTQQEDSAVYLCASSLAASGEQFFGPGTRLTVL.

This rearrangement joins TRBV19 to TRBJ1-6; 11 bases are shared with TRBD1. Germline CDR1 and CDR2: LNHDA and SQIVND (reference sequence). CDR3 length equals 19 residues. Trimming took 5 bases from V and 3 from J; bases not matched to a gene: 12. CDR3 sequence: CASSSRTGGSNNYNSPLHF. The CDR3 coding sequence is TGTGCCAGTAGTTCGAGGACAGGGGGCAGCAATAACTATAATTCACCCCTCCACTTT.

The rearrangement uses TRBV19 and TRBJ2-7; 11 bases map to TRBD2. J lost 5 bases, V lost 3 bases, and 6 bases had no gene match. The CDR3 loop spans 15 amino acids. Per the germline V gene, CDR1 is LNHDA and CDR2 is SQIVND (reference sequence). CDR3 DNA sequence: TGTGCCAGTAGTATCCCTAGCGGGGGGATCGACGAGCAGTACTTC. Its translation is CASSIPSGGIDEQYF.

The chain employs TRBV5-8 and TRBJ1-6; D remains unclear. CDR1 SGHTS and CDR2 YDEGEE come from the germline V gene. The CDR3 totals 14 residues. Between the trimmed V and J ends, which lost 4 bases and 1 base, there was a span of 6 bases. Here the CDR3 reads CASSQTSYNSPLHF. CDR3 bases: TGTGCCAGCAGCCAGACTTCCTATAATTCACCCCTCCACTTT.

V and J are TRBV15 and TRBJ1-1; D gene unclear. Between the trimmed V and J ends, which lost 2 bases and 5 bases, there was a span of 3 bases. Germline V CDR1 and CDR2: LNHNV, YYDKDF (reference sequence). The CDR3 loop spans 11 amino acids. The chain's CDR3 is CATSRWTEAFF. The CDR3 DNA is TGTGCCACCAGCAGATGGACTGAAGCTTTCTTT.

The chain carries TRBV2 and TRBJ2-3; TRBD1 matches 8 bases. Germline trimming cut 5 bases from V and 4 bases from J; bases unmatched to any gene: 11. Per the germline V gene, CDR1 is SNHLY and CDR2 is FYNNEI. The CDR3 has 16 residues. In DNA, the CDR3 is TGTGCCAGCAGTCCCGGACAGGGTCGAGGTCCAGATACGCAGTATTTT. Amino acids: CASSPGQGRGPDTQYF.

The gene calls are TRBV10-3 and TRBJ2-1; D remains ambiguous. Trimming removed 8 bases from V and 5 bases from J, with 7 bases in between. The CDR3 totals 11 residues. Germline assignment: CDR1 ENHRY and CDR2 SYGVKD. CDR3 amino acids: CAIRSDNEQFF. CDR3 coding DNA: TGTGCCATCCGCAGTGACAATGAGCAGTTCTTC.

The CDR3 region is CASSPQATEAFF. As DNA, the CDR3 is TGTGCCAGCAGTCCTCAGGCTACTGAAGCTTTCTTT. V usage is TRBV6-6 and J usage is TRBJ1-1; D unresolved. With 5 bases removed from V and 5 bases from J, the gap between germline ends came to 9 bases. CDR1 MNHNY and CDR2 SVGAGI come from the germline V gene (reference sequence). This CDR3 comprises 12 residues.

The J gene is TRBJ1-2, the V gene TRBV11-3; 7 bases agree with TRBD1. Germline V gives CDR1 SGHNT, CDR2 YENEEA. V was clipped by 4 bases and J by 6 bases; unmatched bases: 14. CDR3 length: 16 residues. The CDR3 loop reads CASSSRPGTAINGYTF. The CDR3 nucleotides are TGTGCCAGCAGCTCCCGTCCCGGGACAGCCATAAATGGCTACACCTTC.

This clone appeared once. The chain is built from TRBV28 and TRBJ1-5, with TRBD1 identical over 9 bases. The CDR3 runs 13 residues. The J segment lost 9 bases and the V segment lost 6 bases, leaving 6 bases of the junction unmatched. CDR1 and CDR2 (germline): MDHEN, SYDVKM. In nucleotides, the CDR3 is TGTGCCAGCAGGGGACAGGGATTATGGCCCCAGCATTTT. This sequence encodes CASRGQGLWPQHF. Supplemented by reference TRBV28 and TRBJ1-5, the full variable domain reads DVKVTQSSRYLVKRTGEKVFLECVQDMDHENMFWYRQDPGLGLRLIYFSYDVKMKEKGDIPEGYSVSREKKERFSLILESASTNQTSMYLCASRGQGLWPQHFGDGTRLSIL.

The V and J genes are TRBV6-5 and TRBJ1-5, with D possibly matching TRBD1 (5 bases). CDR3 length: 14 residues. The germline V gene has CDR1 MNHEY and CDR2 SVGAGI. Trimming shortened V by 6 bases and J by 2 bases, and 11 bases separated the two germline ends. The CDR3 region has the DNA TGTGCCAGCAGCCCCCGGGGGGGCAATCAGCCCCAGCATTTT. It yields the protein CASSPRGGNQPQHF.

V usage is TRBV7-2 and J usage is TRBJ2-3; 8 nucleotides match TRBD1. V shed 5 bases, J shed 4 bases, and the junction held 2 bases outside the gene matches. The CDR3 covers 13 residues. Looked up from germline, CDR1 is SGHTA and CDR2 is FQGNSA. The CDR3 nucleotides are TGTGCCAGCAGCCAACAGGGGGCAGATACGCAGTATTTT. Amino acids: CASSQQGADTQYF. Complete variable domain (other parts from reference TRBV7-2 and TRBJ2-3): GAGVSQSPSNKVTEKGKDVELRCDPISGHTALYWYRQSLGQGLEFLIYFQGNSAPDKSGLPSDRFSAERTGGSVSTLTIQRTQQEDSAVYLCASSQQGADTQYFGPGTRLTVL.

The chain is built from TRBV5-1 and TRBJ1-1; 7 bases agree with TRBD1. V shed 4 bases, J shed 1 base, and the junction held 7 bases outside the gene matches. This CDR3 comprises 15 residues. Germline V gene sequence: CDR1 SGHRS, CDR2 YFSETQ. CDR3 protein: CASSRGQSGNTEAFF. DNA for the CDR3: TGCGCCAGCAGCCGGGGACAGTCAGGGAACACTGAAGCTTTCTTT.

This chain uses TRBV29-1 with TRBJ1-1; 8 bases line up with TRBD1. This CDR3 contains 13 residues. The J segment lost 1 base and the V segment lost 4 bases, leaving 2 bases of the junction unmatched. Germline V gene data show CDR1 as SQVTM and CDR2 as ANQGSEA. DNA of the CDR3: TGCAGCGTTGGTCAGGGGGCGAACACTGAAGCTTTCTTT. Its protein is CSVGQGANTEAFF.

The V call is TRBV7-8, the J call TRBJ2-3; a weak D match, TRBD2 (6 bases). The ends were cut back, 3 bases at V and 0 bases at J, with 16 bases in the middle. This CDR3 comprises 17 residues. Germline V gives CDR1 SGHVS, CDR2 FQNEAQ. The CDR3 nucleotides are TGTGCCAGCAGCTTGAGGCGGGGTCCATCTAGCACAGATACGCAGTATTTT. Amino acid sequence: CASSLRRGPSSTDTQYF.